These 23 T cell receptor beta chains were sequenced from one sample in a study of human T cells and chemical hapten exposure. TCRdb reprocessed the RACE reads via MiXCR and lists one record per CDR3 protein. The table has around 60,000 distinct CDR3 sequences, roughly 6.7% seen once. Time point described: pre-sensitization, week 0. The sample's treatment: therapeutic diphenylcyclopropenone sensitization with weekly scalp DPC. The sequencing here drew on whole blood, taken in connection with sensitization to the hapten diphenylcyclopropenone (DPC). The receptors were sampled from a woman in her 30s with alopecia areata. Some clones in this sample may be carry-over from other donors' samples.

This clonotype was seen repeatedly, ten times or more. This sequence joins TRBV6-1 and TRBJ2-5; the D gene is possibly TRBD1 (6 bases). Between the trimmed V and J ends, which lost 4 bases and 4 bases, there was a span of 13 bases. CDR1 is MNHNS, CDR2 SASEGT, per germline. CDR3 length: 14 residues. CDR3 sequence (DNA): TGTGCCAGCAGTGCCGGGACAACATTAGAGACCCAGTACTTC. Translation: CASSAGTTLETQYF.

This clonotype occurred many times. This chain connects TRBV7-2 to TRBJ1-5; no definite D call. The CDR3 spans 13 residues. V lost 2 bases to trimming and J lost 5 bases, with 7 bases between them. The V gene's germline CDR1 is SGHTA and CDR2 FQGNSA. The CDR3 bases are TGTGCCAGCAGCTTACAGGAATATCAGCCCCAGCATTTT. The encoded protein is CASSLQEYQPQHF.

This clonotype was observed at least ten times. CDR3 residues: CASSPPGGSNQPQHF. The CDR3 DNA follows: TGTGCCAGCAGTCCCCCGGGAGGAAGCAATCAGCCCCAGCATTTT. The chain carries TRBV2 and TRBJ1-5, with D unclear. The CDR3 has 15 amino acids. CDR1 and CDR2 from the germline V gene are SNHLY and FYNNEI. With 5 bases removed from V and 1 base from J, the gap between germline ends came to 12 bases.

There are many counts of this clonotype. The V call is TRBV2, the J call TRBJ1-6, with D possibly TRBD1 on 5 matching bases. The CDR3 sequence is 16 residues long. V was trimmed by 8 bases and J by 0 bases, leaving 14 bases between them. Germline V gene data show CDR1 as SNHLY and CDR2 as FYNNEI. The CDR3: CASQTRGSSYNSPLHF. The CDR3 DNA follows: TGTGCCAGCCAAACTCGGGGGAGCTCCTATAATTCACCCCTCCACTTT.

This clonotype appeared many times. This chain connects TRBV30 to TRBJ1-5, with D hard to call. CDR3 length: 13 amino acids. V lost 2 bases to trimming and J lost 0 bases, with 5 bases between them. Germline V lookup: CDR1 GTSNPN, CDR2 SVGIG (reference sequence). The CDR3 nucleotides are TGTGCCTGGAGTCGACCTAGCAATCAGCCCCAGCATTTT. The encoded protein is CAWSRPSNQPQHF.

As for this clonotype: It may be a read error: a sequence one base away is much more abundant. This chain connects TRBV7-8 to TRBJ1-1; perhaps TRBD1 as D (5 bases). CDR1 is SGHVS and CDR2 is FQNEAQ in the germline V gene. The CDR3 consists of 14 residues. CDR3 sequence: CANSVRDRDTEAFF. The CDR3 nucleotides are TGTGCCAACAGCGTAAGAGACAGAGACACTGAAGCTTTCTTT.

The rearrangement uses TRBV7-2 and TRBJ1-1, with 7 bases lining up with TRBD1. The CDR3 consists of 15 residues. Losses at the gene ends were 5 bases for V and 1 base for J; bases not matched to a gene: 7. CDR1 is SGHTA and CDR2 is FQGNSA in the germline V gene. In DNA, the CDR3 is TGTGCCAGCAGCAAACAGGGGAGGGGGAACACTGAAGCTTTCTTT. It specifies CASSKQGRGNTEAFF. The full variable domain, in which reference TRBV7-2 and TRBJ1-1 provide the parts outside the CDR3, is GAGVSQSPSNKVTEKGKDVELRCDPISGHTALYWYRQSLGQGLEFLIYFQGNSAPDKSGLPSDRFSAERTGGSVSTLTIQRTQQEDSAVYLCASSKQGRGNTEAFFGQGTRLTVV.

This clonotype has more than one count but fewer than ten. This rearrangement joins TRBV10-3 to TRBJ1-4; 9 bases are a match to TRBD1. V dropped 4 bases and J dropped 7; count of bases not matched to a gene: 7. Germline CDR1 reads ENHRY; CDR2 reads SYGVKD. The CDR3 is made up of 15 amino acids. CDR3 sequence (DNA): TGTGCCATCAGTGGCATACGGACAGGGGTTGAAAAACTGTTTTTT. This sequence encodes CAISGIRTGVEKLFF.

This clonotype was counted ten times or more. The chain couples TRBV6-1 to TRBJ2-4, with 8 positions matching TRBD2. Germline V gene data show CDR1 as MNHNS and CDR2 as SASEGT. V trimming: 7 bases; J trimming: 0 bases; junction bases outside the gene matches: 8. The CDR3 spans 16 residues. In DNA, the CDR3 is TGTGCCAGCATTAGCGGGGACGCCATAGCCAAAAACATTCAGTACTTC. It translates to CASISGDAIAKNIQYF.

This clonotype was counted between two and nine times. The rearrangement links TRBV12-3 or TRBV12-4 to TRBJ1-1; perhaps TRBD1 as D (6 bases). The CDR3 is made up of 14 amino acids. V was trimmed by 5 bases and J by 3 bases, leaving 13 bases between them. The CDR3 sequence is CASSAQGSDTEAFF. Written as DNA, the CDR3 is TGTGCCAGCAGTGCTCAGGGGTCCGACACTGAAGCTTTCTTT.

This clonotype occurred many times. The rearrangement joins TRBV6-5 to TRBJ1-1; tentative D call: TRBD1 (5 bases). The CDR3 contains 14 residues. CDR1 and CDR2 (germline): MNHEY, SVGAGI. Trimming removed 7 bases at V and 5 bases at J, with 17 bases between. CDR3 DNA sequence: TGTGCCAGCATTAGGACATCCACGGGGACTGAAGCTTTCTTT. Translation: CASIRTSTGTEAFF.

Comment on this clonotype: This may arise from a read error, as a much more abundant clone is one base away. V and J are TRBV2 and TRBJ1-1; possibly TRBD1 for D (5 bases). The CDR3 sequence is 15 residues long. V was shortened by 2 bases and J by 7 bases, with 17 bases between the two germline ends. Germline CDR1 and CDR2: SNHLY and FYNNEI. CDR3 sequence (DNA): TGTGCCAGCAGTGAACGCAGGGACGTCGAGGTTGAAGCTTTCTTT. This translates into CASSERRDVEVEAFF.

This clonotype occurred many times. The CDR3 DNA reads as TGTGCCATCAGTCCCCGGGACAGGGGCACAGATACGCAGTATTTT. The encoded protein is CAISPRDRGTDTQYF. The chain combines TRBV10-3 with TRBJ2-3; 9 nucleotides line up with TRBD1. Germline CDR1 is ENHRY and CDR2 is SYGVKD. This CDR3 has 15 amino acids. V shed 5 bases and J 1 base; nucleotides not matched to a gene: 4.

This clonotype was observed at least ten times. The V call is TRBV11-3, the J call TRBJ2-7; weak D call: TRBD1 (5 bases). V lost 0 bases and J 10 bases, leaving 16 bases between the germline ends. The CDR3 runs 14 residues. Germline CDR1 SGHNT, CDR2 YENEEA. The CDR3 nucleotides are TGTGCCAGCAGCTTAGAACCCCGACAGCACCATCAGTACTTC. It yields the protein CASSLEPRQHHQYF.

This clonotype came up many times. This chain joins TRBV30 and TRBJ1-3; 7 bases are shared with TRBD1. From germline, CDR1 is GTSNPN and CDR2 SVGIG (reference sequence). The CDR3 has 14 residues. With 2 bases clipped from V and 4 bases from J, the junction kept 5 bases outside the gene matches. This CDR3 is CAWSPGQTGNTIYF. For the CDR3, the DNA is TGTGCCTGGAGTCCGGGACAGACCGGAAACACCATATATTTT. Complete variable domain (other parts from reference TRBV30 and TRBJ1-3): SQTIHQWPATLVQPVGSPLSLECTVEGTSNPNLYWYRQAAGRGLQLLFYSVGIGQISSEVPQNLSASRPQDRQFILSSKKLLLSDSGFYLCAWSPGQTGNTIYFGEGSWLTVV.

This clonotype showed up many times. The chain has TRBV2 and TRBJ2-1; D is unresolved. The CDR3 is 13 amino acids. From germline, CDR1 is SNHLY and CDR2 FYNNEI. V lost 1 base and J lost 6, with 7 bases in between. For the CDR3, the DNA is TGTGCCAGCAGTGAAGTTCGAGTCAATGAGCAGTTCTTC. This sequence encodes CASSEVRVNEQFF.

This clonotype was picked up many times. V usage is TRBV11-2 and J usage is TRBJ1-1; D might be TRBD1 (5 bases). CDR3 length: 14 amino acids. V was shortened by 0 bases and J by 7 bases, with 12 bases between the two germline ends. CDR1 and CDR2 (germline): SGHAT, FQNNGV. CDR3 sequence reads: CASSLDGGYGEAFF. CDR3 DNA sequence: TGTGCCAGCAGCTTAGATGGGGGGTATGGTGAAGCTTTCTTT.

This clonotype was seen at least ten times. The gene calls are TRBV29-1 and TRBJ1-1; D is uncertain. CDR1 is SQVTM, CDR2 ANQGSEA, per germline. The CDR3 has 13 residues. The ends were cut back, 1 base at V and 5 bases at J, with 11 bases in the middle. The DNA for the CDR3 is TGCAGCGTTGAAGCAGTGAGAATGACTGAAGCTTTCTTT. It translates to CSVEAVRMTEAFF.

This clonotype occurred many times. The gene calls are TRBV10-3 and TRBJ1-1; D unresolved. CDR1 is ENHRY and CDR2 is SYGVKD in the germline V gene. V gave up 10 bases and J gave up 1 base, with 10 bases separating them. CDR3 length: 12 residues. The CDR3 loop is CATRTENTEAFF. In DNA, the CDR3 is TGTGCCACCCGGACGGAGAACACTGAAGCTTTCTTT.

This clonotype is a singleton in its sample. A single base separates this from a much larger clone, so it may be a read error. This rearrangement joins TRBV5-1 to TRBJ1-5, with D perhaps TRBD1 (6 bases). The CDR3 loop spans 15 amino acids. Deletions cut 0 bases from V and 2 bases from J, with 9 bases between. Germline V gene lookup returns CDR1 SGHRS and CDR2 YFSETQ. The CDR3 here is CASSLGSGGNQPQHF. In DNA, the CDR3 is TGCGCCAGCAGCTTGGGCTCAGGGGGCAATCAGCCCCAGCATTTT.

Comments on this clonotype: One junction end disagrees with the germline gene, perhaps due to a read error. CDR3 protein: CASSQGQLYGDTF. In DNA form, the CDR3 reads TGTGCCAGCAGCCAAGGACAGCTCTATGGCGACACCTTC. V gene TRBV7-8 combines with J gene TRBJ1-2, with D perhaps TRBD1 (6 bases). The CDR3 loop spans 13 amino acids. Germline V lookup: CDR1 SGHVS, CDR2 FQNEAQ.

In its sample, this clonotype was seen many times. V gene TRBV20-1 combines with J gene TRBJ1-2; D ambiguous. Deletions cut 2 bases from V and 5 bases from J, with 12 bases between. Germline CDR1 reads DFQATT; CDR2 reads SNEGSKA (reference sequence). CDR3 length equals 13 residues. The CDR3 reads CSARPPPVYGYTF. CDR3 bases: TGCAGTGCTAGACCCCCCCCTGTGTATGGCTACACCTTC.

In its sample, this clonotype is medium-sized. V and J are TRBV2 and TRBJ2-2; D ambiguous. CDR1 and CDR2 from the germline V gene are SNHLY and FYNNEI. Trimming cost V 4 bases and J 8 bases, with 17 bases left between them. The CDR3 is made up of 15 amino acids. Here the CDR3 DNA reads TGTGCCAGCAGTGGAGGAAGGATCTCTCCGGGGGAGCTGTTTTTT. This translates into CASSGGRISPGELFF.